The next 9 T cell receptor beta chains were all read from a single sample in a study of blood T cell repertoires in COVID-19. Produced via immunoSEQ multiplex PCR; TCRdb's table is partial and in-frame only. The table has 310,000 or so clones, roughly 90% seen once. Material: peripheral blood. These receptors were obtained from a woman between 50 and 59 years old who had recovered from COVID-19.

The J gene is TRBJ1-2, the V gene TRBV19; TRBD1 matches at 8 bases. The CDR3 loop spans 13 amino acids. CDR1 LNHDA and CDR2 SQIVND come from the germline V gene (reference sequence). J lost 4 bases, V lost 3 bases, and 1 base had no gene match. For the CDR3, the DNA is TGTGCCAGTAGTATGGACAGGGCCTATGGCTACACCTTC. Residues: CASSMDRAYGYTF.

The gene calls are TRBV11-2 and TRBJ1-1, with 8 bases lining up with TRBD1. V dropped 1 base and J dropped 4; count of bases not matched to a gene: 11. The CDR3 is made up of 17 amino acids. Germline lookup yields CDR1 SGHAT and CDR2 FQNNGV. The DNA of the CDR3 is TGTGCCAGCAGCTTAGGGCGGGCAGGGGGCATGGGCACTGAAGCTTTCTTT. Amino acids: CASSLGRAGGMGTEAFF.

The rearrangement links TRBV5-1 to TRBJ2-3, with 10 nucleotides matching TRBD1. The CDR3 runs to 14 residues. J was trimmed by 6 bases and V by 7 bases; bases with no gene match: 8. The germline gives CDR1 SGHRS, CDR2 YFSETQ. The CDR3 protein is CASQRTGGTDTQYF. The CDR3 DNA follows: TGCGCCAGCCAACGGACAGGGGGTACGGATACGCAGTATTTT.

V and J are TRBV5-1 and TRBJ1-5; 7 nucleotides agree with TRBD1. The germline V gene encodes CDR1 SGHRS and CDR2 YFSETQ. The V and J ends lost 4 bases and 10 bases, in that order; junction bases with no gene match: 8. The CDR3 is 13 residues long. The DNA of the CDR3 is TGCGCCAGCAGCGCCGGGACAGAGGCTCCCCAGCATTTT. Its protein product is CASSAGTEAPQHF. Full variable domain (rest looked up from reference TRBV5-1 and TRBJ1-5): KAGVTQTPRYLIKTRGQQVTLSCSPISGHRSVSWYQQTPGQGLQFLFEYFSETQRNKGNFPGRFSGRQFSNSRSEMNVSTLELGDSALYLCASSAGTEAPQHFGDGTRLSIL.

The genes are TRBV5-1 and TRBJ2-5, with TRBD2 as a possible D gene (5 bases). From germline, CDR1 is SGHRS and CDR2 YFSETQ. Deletions cut 4 bases from V and 5 bases from J, with 12 bases between. The CDR3 covers 13 residues. CDR3 nucleotide sequence: TGCGCCAGCAGCCCGGACTTGGGGGAGACCCAGTACTTC. Protein product: CASSPDLGETQYF.

V gene TRBV5-6 combines with J gene TRBJ1-1; maybe TRBD1 (6 bases). The CDR3 extends over 13 amino acids. V was cut by 5 bases and J by 1 base, with 9 bases left in between. Germline lookup yields CDR1 SGHDT and CDR2 YYEEEE. The CDR3, as DNA: TGTGCCAGCAGGCCGACAGGGAACACTGAAGCTTTCTTT. Residues: CASRPTGNTEAFF.

This chain connects TRBV29-1 to TRBJ2-5, with 7 positions matching TRBD1. Germline V lookup: CDR1 SQVTM, CDR2 ANQGSEA. Trimming took 5 bases from V and 1 from J; bases not matched to a gene: 10. The CDR3 is made up of 15 amino acids. CDR3 nucleotides: TGCAGCGTTCAACAACAGGACAGGCCCCAAGAGACCCAGTACTTC. It specifies CSVQQQDRPQETQYF.

This rearrangement joins TRBV27 to TRBJ1-1, with TRBD1 matching 9 bases. This CDR3 comprises 17 residues. V was clipped by 6 bases and J by 4 bases; unmatched bases: 15. Germline V gives CDR1 MNHEY, CDR2 SMNVEV (reference sequence). The CDR3 protein is CASRLRGQGNPATEAFF. CDR3 nucleotides: TGTGCCAGCAGGCTAAGAGGACAGGGGAATCCGGCCACTGAAGCTTTCTTT.

The V gene is TRBV19, the J gene TRBJ1-2; D might be TRBD1 (5 bases). Germline V gene sequence: CDR1 LNHDA, CDR2 SQIVND (reference sequence). This CDR3 spans 13 amino acids. The V gene lost 4 bases and the J gene lost 4 bases, with 10 bases spanning the gap. The DNA of the CDR3 is TGTGCCAGTAGTACGGACAATTTCTATGGCTACACCTTC. This encodes CASSTDNFYGYTF. The variable domain in full, completed from reference TRBV19 and TRBJ1-2, reads DGGITQSPKYLFRKEGQNVTLSCEQNLNHDAMYWYRQDPGQGLRLIYYSQIVNDFQKGDIAEGYSVSREKKESFPLTVTSAQKNPTAFYLCASSTDNFYGYTFGSGTRLTVV.